Each of the 25 T cell receptor beta chains below was sequenced from the same sample in a study of neurological immune-mediated disorders (dated by TCRdb to the late 2010s). Preparation of the library involved 5' RACE. Reads for this sample came from an Illumina HiSeq 2500. TCRdb cleaned the public reads at Q25 with fastp, built clones with MiXCR and kept in-frame beta chains. Each CDR3 protein appears once, grouped with its most common genes and DNA. The sample has about 55,000 distinct CDR3 sequences on record, 3% to 4% of them singletons. Of the sample, about 1.9% falls within the top ten clones. Sequenced material: CD4+ T cells from blood. Receptors originate from a woman between 40 and 50 years old with multiple sclerosis.

This clonotype occurred many times. This rearrangement joins TRBV14 to TRBJ1-1, with D possibly being TRBD1 (6 bases). Germline assignment: CDR1 SGHDN and CDR2 FVKESK. CDR3 size: 17 residues. V was trimmed by 4 bases and J by 4 bases, leaving 22 bases between them. CDR3: CASSRTRTGWAITEAFF. The DNA of the CDR3 is TGTGCCAGCAGCCGAACCCGAACAGGGTGGGCGATCACTGAAGCTTTCTTT.

At least ten counts were recorded for this clonotype. The rearrangement uses TRBV2 and TRBJ1-2, with D tentatively TRBD1 (5 bases). Trimming left V 2 bases short and J 2 bases short, with 12 bases between. The CDR3 consists of 15 residues. CDR1 is SNHLY and CDR2 is FYNNEI in the germline V gene. The CDR3: CASSELGDGNYGYTF. CDR3 nucleotide sequence: TGTGCCAGCAGTGAATTAGGGGACGGCAACTATGGCTACACCTTC.

There are many counts of this clonotype. This chain connects TRBV6-6 to TRBJ1-1; D unclear. Trimming took 0 bases from V and 4 from J, leaving 21 bases between them. The CDR3 length is 18 residues. Germline loops: CDR1 MNHNY, CDR2 SVGAGI (reference sequence). In nucleotides, the CDR3 is TGTGCCAGCAGTTACTCGATCGGCGGACGGGGATCTGGCACTGAAGCTTTCTTT. It specifies CASSYSIGGRGSGTEAFF.

This clonotype was detected many times. The chain recombines TRBV4-1 with TRBJ1-1; a weak D match, TRBD1 (5 bases). The V gene's germline CDR1 is MGHRA and CDR2 YSYEKL. The CDR3 sequence is 16 residues long. Trimming removed 1 base from V and 3 bases from J, with 15 bases in between. CDR3 region: CASSQVLKGLDTEAFF. CDR3 sequence (DNA): TGCGCCAGCAGCCAAGTTTTAAAGGGGCTGGACACTGAAGCTTTCTTT.

This clonotype was counted many times. The CDR3 is CASSQPWVEADTGELFF. CDR3 nucleotide sequence: TGCGCCAGCAGCCAACCCTGGGTTGAGGCAGACACCGGGGAGCTGTTTTTT. This chain joins TRBV4-1 and TRBJ2-2; D is undetermined. Germline values: CDR1 MGHRA, CDR2 YSYEKL. CDR3 length equals 17 residues. V was clipped by 2 bases and J by 3 bases, with 16 bases between them.

This clonotype was picked up many times. The rearrangement joins TRBV2 to TRBJ2-4; the D is unclear. The CDR3 extends over 16 amino acids. Trimming removed 3 bases at V and 0 bases at J, with 12 bases between. Germline V gives CDR1 SNHLY, CDR2 FYNNEI. The CDR3 region is CASSEGSIGAKNIQYF. DNA for the CDR3: TGTGCCAGCAGTGAGGGGTCCATAGGAGCCAAAAACATTCAGTACTTC. The full variable domain, with the rest looked up from reference TRBV2 and TRBJ2-4, is EPEVTQTPSHQVTQMGQEVILRCVPISNHLYFYWYRQILGQKVEFLVSFYNNEISEKSEIFDDQFSVERPDGSNFTLKIRSTKLEDSAMYFCASSEGSIGAKNIQYFGAGTRLSVL.

This clonotype was detected ten times or more. The gene calls are TRBV7-8 and TRBJ2-1, with D unresolved. V was cut by 4 bases and J by 7 bases, with 14 bases left in between. This CDR3 is 14 amino acids long. CDR1 is SGHVS and CDR2 is FQNEAQ in the germline V gene. CDR3 protein: CASSYRGFGNEQFF. CDR3 nucleotides: TGTGCCAGCAGCTACCGTGGATTTGGGAATGAGCAGTTCTTC.

Ten or more counts support this clonotype. This chain joins TRBV5-1 and TRBJ1-3, with D unresolved. Germline CDR1 SGHRS, CDR2 YFSETQ. Trimming took 5 bases from V and 7 from J, leaving 16 bases between them. The length of the CDR3 is 14 residues. CDR3: CASSLSPDGNTIYF. CDR3 nucleotide sequence: TGCGCCAGCAGTCTTAGCCCGGACGGGAACACCATATATTTT.

This clonotype was counted many times. The J gene is TRBJ2-1, the V gene TRBV7-7, with 7 bases matching TRBD1. The CDR3 consists of 15 residues. The V and J ends lost 6 bases and 7 bases, in that order; junction bases with no gene match: 12. Germline V gene data show CDR1 as SSHAT and CDR2 as FNYEAQ (reference sequence). The CDR3 spells CASSFNDRATNEQFF. For the CDR3, the DNA is TGTGCCAGCAGTTTTAATGACAGGGCGACGAATGAGCAGTTCTTC.

In its sample, this clonotype was seen many times. Its ends do not fully match the called genes, so a read error is possible. The rearrangement links TRBV10-3 to TRBJ2-5; 7 bases agree with TRBD1. Looked up from germline, CDR1 is ENHRY and CDR2 is SYGVKD. This CDR3 has 13 residues. CDR3 region: CAVSRDREETQYF. In nucleotides, the CDR3 is TGTGCCGTCAGCAGAGACAGGGAGGAGACCCAGTACTTC.

This clonotype occurred many times. This sequence joins TRBV5-1 and TRBJ2-2; TRBD2 aligns across 10 bases. The CDR3 loop spans 15 amino acids. Germline V gene sequence: CDR1 SGHRS, CDR2 YFSETQ. V shed 6 bases, J shed 0 bases, and the junction held 2 bases outside the gene matches. The CDR3 DNA sequence: TGCGCCAGCACCGGACTAGCGGCGAACACCGGGGAGCTGTTTTTT. The encoded protein is CASTGLAANTGELFF.

This clonotype was seen at least ten times. The chain is built from TRBV9 and TRBJ1-6, with TRBD1 identical over 9 bases. The germline V gene encodes CDR1 SGDLS and CDR2 YYNGEE. The CDR3 has 15 amino acids. Germline trimming cut 2 bases from V and 10 bases from J; bases unmatched to any gene: 7. The CDR3 region is CASSVNDRGYSPLHF. The CDR3 nucleotides are TGTGCCAGCAGCGTTAATGACAGGGGGTACTCACCCCTCCACTTT.

At least ten counts were recorded for this clonotype. The gene calls are TRBV28 and TRBJ1-1; 11 bases fit TRBD1. Germline CDR1 reads MDHEN; CDR2 reads SYDVKM. The CDR3 consists of 14 residues. V trimming: 6 bases; J trimming: 3 bases; junction bases outside the gene matches: 3. CDR3 region: CASRRGQGDTEAFF. CDR3 nucleotides: TGTGCCAGCAGGCGGGGACAGGGGGACACTGAAGCTTTCTTT.

This clonotype was picked up many times. This sequence joins TRBV12-3 or TRBV12-4 and TRBJ1-5; tentative D call: TRBD1 (5 bases). Trimming stripped 8 bases from V and 4 bases from J, with 18 bases between. This CDR3 contains 15 residues. CDR3 protein: CASRLSDSLNQPQHF. CDR3 nucleotides: TGTGCCAGCCGCCTTTCCGACAGTTTAAATCAGCCCCAGCATTTT.

This clonotype has at least ten counts. This CDR3 reads CASSLRQMWDEKLFF. The CDR3 region has the DNA TGCGCCAGCAGCTTGCGTCAAATGTGGGATGAAAAACTGTTTTTT. The chain has TRBV5-1 and TRBJ1-4; D is ambiguous. Germline assignment: CDR1 SGHRS and CDR2 YFSETQ. This CDR3 region has 15 residues. V gave up 1 base and J gave up 6 bases, with 13 bases separating them.

This clonotype came up many times. The rearrangement joins TRBV5-1 to TRBJ1-6; D gene uncertain. Germline CDR1 SGHRS, CDR2 YFSETQ. V dropped 0 bases and J dropped 7 bases, with 11 bases sitting between them. The CDR3 is 15 amino acids. This CDR3 is CASSLAGLINSPLHF. The CDR3 DNA follows: TGCGCCAGCAGCTTGGCTGGACTGATCAATTCACCCCTCCACTTT. The whole variable domain, filled in from reference TRBV5-1 and TRBJ1-6, reads KAGVTQTPRYLIKTRGQQVTLSCSPISGHRSVSWYQQTPGQGLQFLFEYFSETQRNKGNFPGRFSGRQFSNSRSEMNVSTLELGDSALYLCASSLAGLINSPLHFGNGTRLTVT.

This clonotype came up many times. The chain combines TRBV5-1 with TRBJ2-3; 11 bases are shared with TRBD2. The CDR3 contains 16 residues. Losses at the gene ends were 4 bases for V and 5 bases for J; bases not matched to a gene: 9. CDR1 is SGHRS, CDR2 YFSETQ, per germline. The CDR3 region has the DNA TGCGCCAGCAGCCGGACTAGCGGGCGTTTCGGAGATACGCAGTATTTT. It encodes CASSRTSGRFGDTQYF.

This clonotype was recorded at least ten times. This chain joins TRBV10-3 and TRBJ2-1; 7 bases align to TRBD2. The CDR3 contains 17 residues. With 0 bases clipped from V and 9 bases from J, the junction kept 14 bases outside the gene matches. The germline V gene encodes CDR1 ENHRY and CDR2 SYGVKD. CDR3 in DNA: TGTGCCATCAGTGAGTCGGTGGGGGGGACTTCTGGCTTTGAGCAGTTCTTC. It is translated as CAISESVGGTSGFEQFF.

This clonotype occurred many times. The chain joins TRBV25-1 to TRBJ1-1, with D possibly matching TRBD1 (5 bases). Per the germline V gene, CDR1 is MGHDK and CDR2 is SYGVNS. V gave up 4 bases and J gave up 4 bases, with 16 bases separating them. This CDR3 comprises 15 residues. As DNA, the CDR3 is TGTGCCAGCAGTGGAAAACCCCCGAGGGGCACTGAAGCTTTCTTT. This translates into CASSGKPPRGTEAFF.

The sample holds many counts of this clonotype. The V and J genes are TRBV27 and TRBJ1-1; D not resolved. This CDR3 has 15 amino acids. Germline CDR1 MNHEY, CDR2 SMNVEV (reference sequence). V lost 6 bases, J lost 1 base, and 15 bases lay in between. The CDR3 sequence is CASRTRADPNTEAFF. The DNA of the CDR3 is TGTGCCAGCAGGACCCGGGCAGACCCGAACACTGAAGCTTTCTTT.

This clonotype was observed many times. The chain couples TRBV20-1 to TRBJ2-3, with a possible D match to TRBD2 (5 bases). This CDR3 is built from 13 residues. V gave up 5 bases and J gave up 5 bases, with 14 bases separating them. CDR1 and CDR2 (germline): DFQATT, SNEGSKA (reference sequence). CDR3 coding DNA: TGCAGTGCTCAGGCCGGGGTGAAAGATACGCAGTATTTT. Protein sequence: CSAQAGVKDTQYF.

This clonotype was counted many times. The CDR3 here is CASRTAHYEQYF. The CDR3 DNA is TGTGCCAGCAGAACGGCCCACTACGAGCAGTACTTC. The J gene is TRBJ2-7, the V gene TRBV28; no clear D. V lost 6 bases to trimming and J lost 3 bases, with 9 bases between them. The germline V gene encodes CDR1 MDHEN and CDR2 SYDVKM. The CDR3 length is 12 residues.

In this sample, this clonotype turned up many times. The chain carries TRBV3-1 and TRBJ1-1; TRBD1 might be the D (6 bases). V dropped 5 bases and J dropped 4 bases, with 14 bases sitting between them. Germline CDR1 is LGHDT and CDR2 is YNNKEL (reference sequence). The CDR3 is made up of 14 amino acids. The CDR3 nucleotides read TGTGCCAGCAGCGCCGTAAGGGGGGCCACTGAAGCTTTCTTT. This encodes CASSAVRGATEAFF.

This clonotype was detected ten times or more. This chain links TRBV7-2 with TRBJ1-6; TRBD1 matches 7 bases. CDR1 is SGHTA and CDR2 is FQGNSA in the germline V gene. Trimming took 4 bases from V and 7 from J; bases not matched to a gene: 7. The length of the CDR3 is 15 residues. CDR3 protein: CASSSSGTVNSPLHF. The CDR3 DNA is TGTGCCAGCAGCTCTTCCGGGACAGTAAATTCACCCCTCCACTTT.

This clonotype was detected ten times or more. The chain links TRBV20-1 to TRBJ1-1; the D gene is possibly TRBD1 (6 bases). The CDR3 consists of 15 residues. V was trimmed by 6 bases and J by 1 base, leaving 18 bases between them. Germline CDR1 and CDR2: DFQATT and SNEGSKA (reference sequence). The CDR3 DNA follows: TGCAGTGCGATTTCGACAGGCCGGGCGAACACTGAAGCTTTCTTT. Encoded protein: CSAISTGRANTEAFF.